This T cell receptor (beta chain) was found in a study of blood T cell repertoires in COVID-19. Overall study context: The samples span acute and convalescent COVID-19 from the United States, Italy and Spain. Sample material is recorded as cDNA or gDNA derived from T cells, B-cell-depleted T cells, or PBMCs.

Germline CDR1 and CDR2: LGHDT and YNNKEL (reference sequence). Trimming stripped 1 base from V and 6 bases from J, with 12 bases between. The CDR3 contains 14 residues. Seattle patient enrollment occurred during active infection, with longitudinal follow-up thereafter. In the authors' methods: Amplification from reference gene primers served as the basis for estimated nucleated cell counts. The repertoire was sequenced with immunoSEQ multiplex PCR; TCRdb's copy has only in-frame clones and lacks some. D and trimming come from the DNA, and the V and J calls and clone size come from that table. The table has 150,000 to 200,000 clones, roughly 83% seen once; the top ten hold under 7%.

The chain combines TRBV3-1 (or the pseudogene TRBV3-2) with TRBJ1-2, with D unclear. The sequence came from a woman aged 35 to 49 with COVID-19, enrolled during active disease. Specimen: peripheral blood. CDR3 residues: CASSQGSGPNGYTF. Written as DNA, the CDR3 is TGTGCCAGCAGCCAAGGTTCAGGCCCGAATGGCTACACCTTC.